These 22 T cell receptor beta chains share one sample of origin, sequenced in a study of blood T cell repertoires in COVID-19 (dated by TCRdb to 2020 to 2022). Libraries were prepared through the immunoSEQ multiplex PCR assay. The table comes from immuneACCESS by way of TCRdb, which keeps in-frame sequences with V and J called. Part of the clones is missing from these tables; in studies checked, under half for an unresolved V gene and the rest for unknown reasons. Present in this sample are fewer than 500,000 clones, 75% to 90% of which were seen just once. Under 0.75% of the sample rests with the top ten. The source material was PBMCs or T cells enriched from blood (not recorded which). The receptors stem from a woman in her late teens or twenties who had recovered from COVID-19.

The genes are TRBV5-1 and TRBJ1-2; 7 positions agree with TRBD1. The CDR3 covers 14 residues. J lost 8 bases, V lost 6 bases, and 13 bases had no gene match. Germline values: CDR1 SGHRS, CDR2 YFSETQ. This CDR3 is CASTSPTGNMGYTF. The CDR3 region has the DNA TGCGCCAGCACCTCCCCGACAGGGAATATGGGCTACACCTTC.

In DNA form, the CDR3 reads TGTGCCAGCAGCCTCCTGGCTAACACTGAAGCTTTCTTT. It specifies CASSLLANTEAFF. The chain links TRBV6-5 to TRBJ1-1; the D is unclear. This CDR3 contains 13 residues. Trimming stripped 6 bases from V and 2 bases from J, with 10 bases between. The germline V gene encodes CDR1 MNHEY and CDR2 SVGAGI.

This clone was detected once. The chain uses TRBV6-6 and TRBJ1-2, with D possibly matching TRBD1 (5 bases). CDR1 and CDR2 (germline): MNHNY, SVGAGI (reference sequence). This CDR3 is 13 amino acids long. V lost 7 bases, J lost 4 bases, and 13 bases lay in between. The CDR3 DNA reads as TGTGCCAGCACCTTAATAGGGGCCTATGGCTACACCTTC. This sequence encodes CASTLIGAYGYTF.

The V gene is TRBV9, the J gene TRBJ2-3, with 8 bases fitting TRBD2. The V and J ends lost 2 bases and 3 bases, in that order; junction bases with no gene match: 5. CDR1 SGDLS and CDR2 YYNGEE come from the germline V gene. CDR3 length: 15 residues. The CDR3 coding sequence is TGTGCCAGCAGCGTCCTTCTAGCGGGTACAGATACGCAGTATTTT. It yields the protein CASSVLLAGTDTQYF.

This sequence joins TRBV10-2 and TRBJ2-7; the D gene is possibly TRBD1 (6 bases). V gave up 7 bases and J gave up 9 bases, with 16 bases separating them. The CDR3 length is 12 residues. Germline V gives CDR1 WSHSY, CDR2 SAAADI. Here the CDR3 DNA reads TGCGCCAGCACGGGGACATTGGTGGGGCAGTACTTC. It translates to CASTGTLVGQYF.

The chain's CDR3 is CASSFYRDRGLYEQFF. The CDR3 DNA follows: TGTGCCAGCAGCTTTTACCGGGACAGGGGGTTGTATGAGCAGTTCTTC. The chain employs TRBV7-6 and TRBJ2-1; 11 bases align to TRBD1. This CDR3 spans 16 amino acids. V was pared by 3 bases and J by 8 bases, with 9 bases of the junction left unmatched. CDR1 SGHVS and CDR2 FNYEAQ come from the germline V gene.

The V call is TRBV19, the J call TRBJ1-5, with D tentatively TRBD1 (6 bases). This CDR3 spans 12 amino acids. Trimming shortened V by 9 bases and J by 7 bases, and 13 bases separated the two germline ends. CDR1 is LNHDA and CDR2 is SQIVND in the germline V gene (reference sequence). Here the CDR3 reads CASSRGSQPQHF. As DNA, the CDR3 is TGTGCCAGCTCAAGGGGGAGCCAGCCCCAGCATTTT. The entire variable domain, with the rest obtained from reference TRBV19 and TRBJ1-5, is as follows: DGGITQSPKYLFRKEGQNVTLSCEQNLNHDAMYWYRQDPGQGLRLIYYSQIVNDFQKGDIAEGYSVSREKKESFPLTVTSAQKNPTAFYLCASSRGSQPQHFGDGTRLSIL.

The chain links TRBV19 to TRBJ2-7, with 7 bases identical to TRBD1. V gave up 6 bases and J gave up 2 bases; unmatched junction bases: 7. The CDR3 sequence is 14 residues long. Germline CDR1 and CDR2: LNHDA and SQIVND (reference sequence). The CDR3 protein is CASRLTGRTYEQYF. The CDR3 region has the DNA TGTGCCAGTAGGTTGACAGGGCGCACCTACGAGCAGTACTTC.

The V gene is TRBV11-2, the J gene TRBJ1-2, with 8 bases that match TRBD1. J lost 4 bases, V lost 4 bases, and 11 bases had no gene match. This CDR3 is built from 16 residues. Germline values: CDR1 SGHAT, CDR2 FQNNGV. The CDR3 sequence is CASSSYRDRPFYGYTF. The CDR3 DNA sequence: TGTGCCAGCAGCTCGTACCGGGACAGGCCTTTCTATGGCTACACCTTC. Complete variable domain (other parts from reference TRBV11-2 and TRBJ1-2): EAGVAQSPRYKIIEKRQSVAFWCNPISGHATLYWYQQILGQGPKLLIQFQNNGVVDDSQLPKDRFSAERLKGVDSTLKIQPAKLEDSAVYLCASSSYRDRPFYGYTFGSGTRLTVV.

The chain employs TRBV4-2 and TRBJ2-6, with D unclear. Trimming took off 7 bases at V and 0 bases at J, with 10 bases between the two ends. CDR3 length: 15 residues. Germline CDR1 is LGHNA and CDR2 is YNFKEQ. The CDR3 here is CASTPGDSGANVLTF. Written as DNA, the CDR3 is TGTGCCAGCACCCCTGGAGACTCTGGGGCCAACGTCCTGACTTTC.

The CDR3 protein is CASSLGTGAGVKAFF. The CDR3 DNA follows: TGTGCCAGCAGCTTAGGTACAGGGGCCGGGGTAAAAGCTTTCTTT. The J gene is TRBJ1-1, the V gene TRBV7-9; 7 bases are a match to TRBD1. Germline values: CDR1 SEHNR, CDR2 FQNEAQ (reference sequence). V dropped 1 base and J dropped 9; count of bases not matched to a gene: 11. The CDR3 sequence is 15 residues long.

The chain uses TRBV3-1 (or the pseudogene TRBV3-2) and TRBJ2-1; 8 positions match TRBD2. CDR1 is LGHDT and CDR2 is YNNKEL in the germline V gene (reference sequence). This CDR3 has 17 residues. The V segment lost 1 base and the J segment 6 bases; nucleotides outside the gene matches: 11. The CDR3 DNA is TGTGCCAGCAGCCAAGGCTTCACTAGCGGTGACTTCAATGAGCAGTTCTTC. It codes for CASSQGFTSGDFNEQFF.

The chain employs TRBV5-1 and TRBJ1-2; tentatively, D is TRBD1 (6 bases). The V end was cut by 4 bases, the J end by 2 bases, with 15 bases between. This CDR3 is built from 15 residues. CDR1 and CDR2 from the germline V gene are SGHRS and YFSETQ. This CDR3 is CASSPQGQTNYGYTF. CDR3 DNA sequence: TGCGCCAGCAGCCCACAGGGCCAGACCAACTATGGCTACACCTTC. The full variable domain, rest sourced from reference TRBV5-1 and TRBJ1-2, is KAGVTQTPRYLIKTRGQQVTLSCSPISGHRSVSWYQQTPGQGLQFLFEYFSETQRNKGNFPGRFSGRQFSNSRSEMNVSTLELGDSALYLCASSPQGQTNYGYTFGSGTRLTVV.

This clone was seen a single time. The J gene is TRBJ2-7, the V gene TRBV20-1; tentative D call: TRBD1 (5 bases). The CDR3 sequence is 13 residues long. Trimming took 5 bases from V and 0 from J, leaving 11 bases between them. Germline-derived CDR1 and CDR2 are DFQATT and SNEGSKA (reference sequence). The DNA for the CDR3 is TGCAGTGCTGGTGGCCAGGGCTCCTACGAGCAGTACTTC. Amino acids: CSAGGQGSYEQYF.

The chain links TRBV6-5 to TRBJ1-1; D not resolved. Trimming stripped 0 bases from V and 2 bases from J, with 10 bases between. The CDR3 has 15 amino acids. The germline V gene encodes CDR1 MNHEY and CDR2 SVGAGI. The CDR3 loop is CASSYSKRSNTEAFF. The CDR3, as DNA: TGTGCCAGCAGTTACTCGAAGAGATCTAACACTGAAGCTTTCTTT.

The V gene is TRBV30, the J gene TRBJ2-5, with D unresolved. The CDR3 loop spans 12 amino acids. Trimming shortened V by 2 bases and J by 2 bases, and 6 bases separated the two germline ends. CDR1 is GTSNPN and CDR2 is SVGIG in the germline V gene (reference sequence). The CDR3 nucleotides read TGTGCCTGGAGTAGCCTGCAAGAGACCCAGTACTTC. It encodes CAWSSLQETQYF.

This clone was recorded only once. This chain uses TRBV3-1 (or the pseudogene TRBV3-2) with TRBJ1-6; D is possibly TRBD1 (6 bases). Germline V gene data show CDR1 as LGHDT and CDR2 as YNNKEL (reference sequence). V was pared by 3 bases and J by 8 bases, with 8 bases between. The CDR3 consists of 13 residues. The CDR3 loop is CASSHNRDSPLHF. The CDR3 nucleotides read TGTGCCAGCAGCCATAACAGGGATTCACCCCTCCACTTT.

Here the CDR3 reads CASRVLTPIRTGVYGYTF. The CDR3 DNA is TGTGCCAGCAGGGTTTTAACACCTATTCGGACAGGAGTTTATGGCTACACCTTC. The chain combines TRBV2 with TRBJ1-2, with TRBD1 matching over 7 bases. The CDR3 length is 18 residues. V shed 6 bases and J 5 bases; nucleotides not matched to a gene: 21. Germline values: CDR1 SNHLY, CDR2 FYNNEI. The complete variable domain, with remaining parts taken from reference TRBV2 and TRBJ1-2, reads EPEVTQTPSHQVTQMGQEVILRCVPISNHLYFYWYRQILGQKVEFLVSFYNNEISEKSEIFDDQFSVERPDGSNFTLKIRSTKLEDSAMYFCASRVLTPIRTGVYGYTFGSGTRLTVV.

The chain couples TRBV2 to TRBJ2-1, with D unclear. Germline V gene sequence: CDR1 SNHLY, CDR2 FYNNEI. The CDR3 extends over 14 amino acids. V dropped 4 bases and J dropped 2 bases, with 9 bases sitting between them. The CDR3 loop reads CASSVRVTYNEQFF. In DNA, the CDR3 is TGTGCCAGCAGTGTTCGGGTCACCTACAATGAGCAGTTCTTC.

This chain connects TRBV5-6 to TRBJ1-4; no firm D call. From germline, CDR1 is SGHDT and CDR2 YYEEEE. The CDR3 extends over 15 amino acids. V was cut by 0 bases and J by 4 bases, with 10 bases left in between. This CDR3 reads CASSLEGGGNEKLFF. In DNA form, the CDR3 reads TGTGCCAGCAGCTTGGAGGGAGGAGGTAATGAAAAACTGTTTTTT.

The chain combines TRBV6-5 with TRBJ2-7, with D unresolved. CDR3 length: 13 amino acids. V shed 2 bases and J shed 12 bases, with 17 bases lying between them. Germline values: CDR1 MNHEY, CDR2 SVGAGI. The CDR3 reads CASSYESFRVRYF. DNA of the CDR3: TGTGCCAGCAGTTACGAGAGCTTTCGAGTGAGGTACTTC.

The CDR3 DNA follows: TGTGCCAGCAGCTTTGGGCCCGGGACAGACTACTACGAGCAGTACTTC. It encodes CASSFGPGTDYYEQYF. The chain uses TRBV5-5 and TRBJ2-7; 7 bases match TRBD1. Per germline, CDR1 SGHKS and CDR2 YYEKEE (reference sequence). The CDR3 has 16 residues. V trimming: 2 bases; J trimming: 3 bases; junction bases outside the gene matches: 11.